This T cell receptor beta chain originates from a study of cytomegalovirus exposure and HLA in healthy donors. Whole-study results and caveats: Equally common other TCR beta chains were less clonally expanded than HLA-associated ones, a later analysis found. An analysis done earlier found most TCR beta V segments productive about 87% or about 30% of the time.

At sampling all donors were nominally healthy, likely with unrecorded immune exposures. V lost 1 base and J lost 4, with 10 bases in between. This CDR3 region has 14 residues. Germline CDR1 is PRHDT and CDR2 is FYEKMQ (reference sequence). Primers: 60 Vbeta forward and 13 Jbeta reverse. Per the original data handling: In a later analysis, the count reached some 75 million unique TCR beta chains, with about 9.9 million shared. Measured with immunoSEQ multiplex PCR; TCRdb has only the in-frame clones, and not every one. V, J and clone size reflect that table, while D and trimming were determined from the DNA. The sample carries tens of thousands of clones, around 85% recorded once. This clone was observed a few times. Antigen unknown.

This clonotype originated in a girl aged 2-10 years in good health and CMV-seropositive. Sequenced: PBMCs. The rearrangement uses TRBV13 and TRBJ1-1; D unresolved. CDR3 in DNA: TGTGCCAGCAGCTTAGAGTGGAACAGCACTGAAGCTTTCTTT. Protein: CASSLEWNSTEAFF.